This T cell receptor beta chain was identified during a study of blood T cell repertoires in COVID-19. As for the study in general: Samples taken during acute and convalescent COVID-19 were collected in the United States, Italy and Spain. The analysed material was cDNA or gDNA that came from T cells, B-cell-depleted T cells, or PBMCs.

Authors' methods: Reference gene primers were amplified, and this amplification served to estimate nucleated cell counts. TCRdb keeps only in-frame clones here, not all; method: immunoSEQ multiplex PCR. That table is the source of V, J and clone size, and D and trimming were worked out from the DNA. The sample shows approximately 300,000 clones, 80% to 95% of them seen only once. Patients at the Seattle site were enrolled during active infection and followed longitudinally. The CDR3 has 17 amino acids. Trimming cost V 1 base and J 1 base; bases outside gene matches: 5. Looked up from germline, CDR1 is LGHNA and CDR2 is YNFKEQ.

The material sequenced was peripheral blood. The chain has TRBV4-2 and TRBJ2-3; 10 bases line up with TRBD2. The source is a woman in her twenties or thirties with COVID-19, enrolled during active disease. The CDR3 spells CASSQGSSGSRTDTQYF. CDR3 DNA sequence: TGTGCCAGCAGCCAAGGGTCTAGCGGGAGCCGCACAGATACGCAGTATTTT.